The 3 T cell receptor beta chains below were found in one sample sequenced in a study of radiotherapy plus CTLA-4 blockade in lung cancer. Profiled with immunoSEQ multiplex PCR; TCRdb holds only in-frame clones, not every one. Of some 110,000 clones in the sample, 85% to 90% are singletons; the top ten hold roughly 6.9%. Sequencing was performed on peripheral blood, taken from a patient treated with radiotherapy plus ipilimumab. The receptor source for this set is a human donor with non-small cell lung cancer that progressed on radiotherapy plus ipilimumab.

The chain links TRBV2 to TRBJ1-2, with D possibly matching TRBD1 (5 bases). The CDR3 loop spans 15 amino acids. The V gene lost 0 bases and the J gene lost 4 bases, with 12 bases spanning the gap. Germline CDR1 reads SNHLY; CDR2 reads FYNNEI. The CDR3 protein is CASSEAQDIRYGYTF. In DNA, the CDR3 is TGTGCCAGCAGTGAAGCGCAGGACATACGCTATGGCTACACCTTC.

This rearrangement joins TRBV19 to TRBJ1-2, with D possibly being TRBD1 (5 bases). Trimming removed 7 bases from V and 4 bases from J, with 13 bases in between. The CDR3 runs 13 residues. CDR1 and CDR2 (germline): LNHDA, SQIVND (reference sequence). The CDR3 sequence is CASMEGLSYGYTF. The CDR3 coding sequence is TGTGCCAGTATGGAGGGGCTAAGCTATGGCTACACCTTC.

The rearrangement uses TRBV5-1 and TRBJ1-1; no firm D call. This CDR3 contains 14 residues. Trimming took off 0 bases at V and 1 base at J, with 7 bases between the two ends. CDR1 and CDR2 from the germline V gene are SGHRS and YFSETQ. The CDR3 DNA reads TGCGCCAGCAGCTTGGGGCTGGGGAACACTGAAGCTTTCTTT. Residues: CASSLGLGNTEAFF.